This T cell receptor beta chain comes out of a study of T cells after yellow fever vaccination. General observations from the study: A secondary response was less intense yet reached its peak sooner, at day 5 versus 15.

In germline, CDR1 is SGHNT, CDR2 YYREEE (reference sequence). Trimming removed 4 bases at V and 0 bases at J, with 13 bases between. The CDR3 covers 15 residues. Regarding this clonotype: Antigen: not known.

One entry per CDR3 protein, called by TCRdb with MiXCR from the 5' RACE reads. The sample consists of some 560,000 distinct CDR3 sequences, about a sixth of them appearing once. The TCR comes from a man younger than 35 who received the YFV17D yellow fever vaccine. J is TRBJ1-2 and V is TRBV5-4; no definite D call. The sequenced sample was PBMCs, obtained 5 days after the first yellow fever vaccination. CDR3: CASSPITGANYGYTF. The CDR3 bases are TGTGCCAGCAGCCCCATCACGGGAGCTAACTATGGCTACACCTTC.